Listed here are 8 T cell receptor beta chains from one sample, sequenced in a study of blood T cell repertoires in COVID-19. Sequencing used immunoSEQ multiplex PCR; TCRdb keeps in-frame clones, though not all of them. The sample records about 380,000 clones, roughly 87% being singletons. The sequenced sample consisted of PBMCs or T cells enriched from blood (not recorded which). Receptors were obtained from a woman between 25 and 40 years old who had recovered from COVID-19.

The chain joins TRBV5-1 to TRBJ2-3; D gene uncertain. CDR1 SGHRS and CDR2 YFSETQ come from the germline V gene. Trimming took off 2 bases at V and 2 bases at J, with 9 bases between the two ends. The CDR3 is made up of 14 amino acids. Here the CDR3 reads CASSFLQNTDTQYF. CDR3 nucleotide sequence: TGCGCCAGCAGCTTTCTCCAGAACACAGATACGCAGTATTTT.

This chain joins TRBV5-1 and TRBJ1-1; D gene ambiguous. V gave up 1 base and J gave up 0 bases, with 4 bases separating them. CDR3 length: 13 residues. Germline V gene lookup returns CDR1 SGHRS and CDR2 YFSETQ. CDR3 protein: CASSLYMNTEAFF. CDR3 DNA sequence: TGCGCCAGCAGCTTGTATATGAACACTGAAGCTTTCTTT.

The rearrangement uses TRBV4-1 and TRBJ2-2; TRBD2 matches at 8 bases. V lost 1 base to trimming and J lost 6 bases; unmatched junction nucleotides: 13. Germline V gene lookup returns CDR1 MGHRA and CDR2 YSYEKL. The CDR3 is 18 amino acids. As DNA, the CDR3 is TGCGCCAGCAGCCAAGGGTCGACTAGCGTCTGGGTCGCCGGGGAGCTGTTTTTT. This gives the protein CASSQGSTSVWVAGELFF.

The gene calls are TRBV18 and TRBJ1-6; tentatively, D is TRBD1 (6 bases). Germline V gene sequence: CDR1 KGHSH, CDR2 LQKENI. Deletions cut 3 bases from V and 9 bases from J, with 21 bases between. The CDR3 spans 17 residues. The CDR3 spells CASSPNLPGQGGSPLHF. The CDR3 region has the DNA TGTGCCAGCTCACCCAATTTGCCGGGACAAGGAGGTTCACCCCTCCACTTT.

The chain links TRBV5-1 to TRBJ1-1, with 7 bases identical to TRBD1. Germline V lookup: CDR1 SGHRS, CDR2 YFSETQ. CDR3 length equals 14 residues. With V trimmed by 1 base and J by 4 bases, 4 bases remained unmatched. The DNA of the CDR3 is TGCGCCAGCAGCTTGAGGGGGCCGGGCACTGAAGCTTTCTTT. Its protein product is CASSLRGPGTEAFF. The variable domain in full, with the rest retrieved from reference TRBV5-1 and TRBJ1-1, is KAGVTQTPRYLIKTRGQQVTLSCSPISGHRSVSWYQQTPGQGLQFLFEYFSETQRNKGNFPGRFSGRQFSNSRSEMNVSTLELGDSALYLCASSLRGPGTEAFFGQGTRLTVV.

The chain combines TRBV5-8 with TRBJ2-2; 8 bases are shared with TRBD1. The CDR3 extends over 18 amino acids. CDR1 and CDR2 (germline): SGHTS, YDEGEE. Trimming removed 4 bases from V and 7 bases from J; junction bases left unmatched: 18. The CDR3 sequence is CASSATLTGGKFSGELFF. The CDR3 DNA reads TGTGCCAGCAGCGCCACTCTAACAGGGGGAAAGTTCAGCGGGGAGCTGTTTTTT.

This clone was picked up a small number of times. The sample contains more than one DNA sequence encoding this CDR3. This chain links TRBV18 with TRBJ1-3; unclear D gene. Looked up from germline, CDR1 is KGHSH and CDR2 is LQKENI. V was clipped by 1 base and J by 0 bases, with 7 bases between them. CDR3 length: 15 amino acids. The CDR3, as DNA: TGTGCCAGCTCACCACGCGAAAGCTCTGGAAACACCATATATTTT. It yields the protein CASSPRESSGNTIYF.

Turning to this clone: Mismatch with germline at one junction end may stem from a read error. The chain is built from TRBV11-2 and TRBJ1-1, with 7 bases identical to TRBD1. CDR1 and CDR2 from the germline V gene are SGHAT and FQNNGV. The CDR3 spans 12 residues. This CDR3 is CASSLGVRGILF. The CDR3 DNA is TGTGCCAGCAGCCTTGGGGTCAGGGGGATTCTCTTT.